This T cell receptor (beta chain) stems from a study of blood T cell repertoires in COVID-19. Study-wide background: Samples representing acute and convalescent COVID-19 were sourced from the United States, Italy and Spain.

Per the original data handling: Reference gene primer amplification in the assay estimated nucleated cell counts. Measured with immunoSEQ multiplex PCR; TCRdb has only the in-frame clones, and not every one. Clonal size and the V and J genes are those of that table, whereas D and trimming came from the DNA. Seen here are some 110,000 clones, approximately 80% observed once, and the top ten hold 6.2%. The specimen sequenced was peripheral blood. This receptor was obtained from a man between 65 and 85 years old with acute or convalescent COVID-19.

In DNA form, the CDR3 reads TGTGCCAGCAGTGAAGCGCTAGGGACTAGCGGGAGCGATACGCAGTATTTT. This translates into CASSEALGTSGSDTQYF. The rearrangement joins TRBV2 to TRBJ2-3, with 14 bases fitting TRBD2. CDR3 length: 17 residues. The junction had 5 bases not matched to a gene; V was cut back by 0 bases and J by 6 bases. The germline V gene has CDR1 SNHLY and CDR2 FYNNEI.